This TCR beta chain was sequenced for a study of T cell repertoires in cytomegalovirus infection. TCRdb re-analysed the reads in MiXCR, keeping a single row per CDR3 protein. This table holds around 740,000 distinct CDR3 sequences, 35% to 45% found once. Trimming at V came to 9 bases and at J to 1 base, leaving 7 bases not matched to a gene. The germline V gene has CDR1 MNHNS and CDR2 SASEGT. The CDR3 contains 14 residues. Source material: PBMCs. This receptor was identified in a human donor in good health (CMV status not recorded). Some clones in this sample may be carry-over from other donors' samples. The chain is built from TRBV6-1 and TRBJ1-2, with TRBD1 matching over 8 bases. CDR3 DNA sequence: TGTGCCAGTCAGCGGGACAGGAGTAACTATGGCTACACCTTC. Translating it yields CASQRDRSNYGYTF.